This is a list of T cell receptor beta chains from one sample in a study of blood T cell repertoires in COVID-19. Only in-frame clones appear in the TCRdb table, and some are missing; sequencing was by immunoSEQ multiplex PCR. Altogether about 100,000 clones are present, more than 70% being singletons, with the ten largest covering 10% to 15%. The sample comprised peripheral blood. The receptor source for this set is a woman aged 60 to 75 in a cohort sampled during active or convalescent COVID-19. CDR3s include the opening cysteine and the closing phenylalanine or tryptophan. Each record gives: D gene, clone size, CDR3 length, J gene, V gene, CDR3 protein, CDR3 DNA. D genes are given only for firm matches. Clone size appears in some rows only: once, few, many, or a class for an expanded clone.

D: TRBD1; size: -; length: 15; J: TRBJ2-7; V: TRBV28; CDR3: CASSSSGTGHYEQYF; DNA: TGTGCCAGCAGTTCCTCCGGGACAGGGCACTACGAGCAGTACTTC
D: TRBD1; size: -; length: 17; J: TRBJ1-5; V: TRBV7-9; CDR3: CASSRFPGQGDHQPQHF; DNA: TGTGCCAGCAGCCGGTTCCCGGGACAGGGGGACCATCAGCCCCAGCATTTT
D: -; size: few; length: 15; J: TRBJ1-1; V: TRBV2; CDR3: CASSRGVLMNTEAFF; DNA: TGTGCCAGCAGTCGCGGGGTGTTGATGAACACTGAAGCTTTCTTT
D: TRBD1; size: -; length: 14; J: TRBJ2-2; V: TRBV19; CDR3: CASREQGRTGELFF; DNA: TGTGCCAGTAGAGAACAGGGGCGGACCGGGGAGCTGTTTTTT
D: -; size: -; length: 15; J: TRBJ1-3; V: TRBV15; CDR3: CATSRETASGNTIYF; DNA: TGTGCCACCAGCAGAGAGACAGCTTCTGGAAACACCATATATTTT
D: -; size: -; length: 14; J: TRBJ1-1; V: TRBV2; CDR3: CASRLGSLNTEAFF; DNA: TGTGCCAGCCGCTTGGGGAGTCTAAACACTGAAGCTTTCTTT
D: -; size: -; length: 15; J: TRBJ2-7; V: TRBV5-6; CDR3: CASSLDGMAKAEQYF; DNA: TGTGCCAGCAGCTTGGACGGGATGGCTAAGGCCGAGCAGTACTTC
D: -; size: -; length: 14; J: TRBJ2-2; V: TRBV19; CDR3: CASSIGHSTGELFF; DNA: TGTGCCAGTAGTATAGGACACAGCACCGGGGAGCTGTTTTTT
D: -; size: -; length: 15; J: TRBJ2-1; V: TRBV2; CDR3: CASSGTGSTYNEQFF; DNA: TGTGCCAGCAGCGGTACAGGGAGCACCTACAATGAGCAGTTCTTC
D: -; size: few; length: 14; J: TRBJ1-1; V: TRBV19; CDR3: CASSIEGGNTEAFF; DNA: TGTGCCAGTAGTATCGAGGGTGGGAACACTGAAGCTTTCTTT
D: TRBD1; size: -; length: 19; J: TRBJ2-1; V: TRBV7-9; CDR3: CASSPHGQGVKSSYNEQFF; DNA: TGTGCCAGCAGCCCTCACGGACAGGGCGTAAAATCGTCCTACAATGAGCAGTTCTTC
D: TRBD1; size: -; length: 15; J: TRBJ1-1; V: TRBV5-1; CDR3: CASSLDQGVNTEAFF; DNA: TGCGCCAGCAGCTTGGATCAGGGGGTGAACACTGAAGCTTTCTTT
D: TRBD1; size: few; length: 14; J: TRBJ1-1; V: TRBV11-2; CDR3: CASSLDRTGTEAFF; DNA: TGTGCCAGCAGCTTAGATCGGACAGGCACTGAAGCTTTCTTT
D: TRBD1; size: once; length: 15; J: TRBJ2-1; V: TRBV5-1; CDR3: CASSLDRGSYNEQFF; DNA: TGCGCCAGCAGTCTGGACAGGGGCTCCTACAATGAGCAGTTCTTC
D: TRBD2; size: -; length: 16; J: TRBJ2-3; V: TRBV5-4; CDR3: CASSFGTSGKVDTQYF; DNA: TGTGCCAGCAGCTTTGGGACTAGCGGGAAGGTAGATACGCAGTATTTT
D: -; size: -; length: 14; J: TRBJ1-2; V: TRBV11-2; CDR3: CASSRQGRAYGYTF; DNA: TGTGCCAGCAGCCGTCAGGGCAGGGCCTATGGCTACACCTTC
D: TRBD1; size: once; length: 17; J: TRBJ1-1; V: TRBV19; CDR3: CASSPRGTGRLNTEAFF; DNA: TGTGCCAGTAGTCCAAGGGGGACAGGGAGGCTGAACACTGAAGCTTTCTTT
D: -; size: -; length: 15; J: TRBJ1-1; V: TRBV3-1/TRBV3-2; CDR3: CASSQDRVLNTEAFF; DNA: TGTGCCAGCAGCCAAGACAGGGTGTTGAACACTGAAGCTTTCTTT
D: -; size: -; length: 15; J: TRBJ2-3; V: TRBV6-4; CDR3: CASSDSPDFSDTQYF; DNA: TGTGCCAGCAGTGACTCGCCGGACTTTTCAGATACGCAGTATTTT
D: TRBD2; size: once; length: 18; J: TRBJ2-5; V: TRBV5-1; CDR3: CASSLALGLAGGRETQYF; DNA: TGCGCCAGCAGCTTGGCCCTCGGACTAGCGGGAGGGCGAGAGACCCAGTACTTC
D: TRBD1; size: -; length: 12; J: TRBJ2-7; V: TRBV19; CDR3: CASSATGDEQYF; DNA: TGTGCCAGTAGTGCCACAGGGGACGAGCAGTACTTC
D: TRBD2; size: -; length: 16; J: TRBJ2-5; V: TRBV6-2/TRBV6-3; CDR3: CASSYGTSGGQETQYF; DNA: TGTGCCAGCAGTTACGGGACTAGCGGGGGGCAAGAGACCCAGTACTTC
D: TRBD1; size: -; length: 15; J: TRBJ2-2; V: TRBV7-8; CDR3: CASSLAGQVQRELFF; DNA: TGTGCCAGCAGCTTAGCGGGACAGGTTCAAAGGGAGCTGTTTTTT
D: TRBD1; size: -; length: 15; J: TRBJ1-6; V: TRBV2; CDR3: CASSGEGGVDSPLHF; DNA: TGTGCCAGCAGTGGAGAAGGGGGCGTCGATTCACCCCTCCACTTT
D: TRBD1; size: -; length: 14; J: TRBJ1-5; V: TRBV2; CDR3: CASSPRGAELAQHF; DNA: TGTGCCAGCAGCCCCAGGGGGGCCGAGCTCGCCCAGCATTTT
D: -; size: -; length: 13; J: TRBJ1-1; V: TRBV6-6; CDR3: CASSIQENTEAFF; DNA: TGTGCCAGCAGTATACAGGAAAACACTGAAGCTTTCTTT
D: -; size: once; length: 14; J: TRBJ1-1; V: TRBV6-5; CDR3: CASSYSGWGQKAFF; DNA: TGTGCCAGCAGTTACTCTGGTTGGGGACAAAAGGCTTTCTTT
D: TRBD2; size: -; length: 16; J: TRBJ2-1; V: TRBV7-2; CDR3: CASFRIRGGSRNEQFF; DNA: TGTGCCAGCTTTCGTATCCGCGGGGGGTCTCGGAATGAGCAGTTCTTC
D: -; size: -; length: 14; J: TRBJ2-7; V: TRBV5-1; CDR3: CASSSRLGEDEQYF; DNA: TGCGCCAGCAGTTCAAGACTAGGGGAGGACGAGCAGTACTTC
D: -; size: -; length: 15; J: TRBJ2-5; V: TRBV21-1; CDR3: CASSKTEDRQETQYF; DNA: TGTGCCAGCAGCAAAACCGAGGACAGGCAAGAGACCCAGTACTTC
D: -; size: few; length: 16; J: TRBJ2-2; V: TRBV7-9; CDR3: CASSPIGGRDTGELFF; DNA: TGTGCCAGCAGCCCCATCGGGGGGCGGGACACCGGGGAGCTGTTTTTT
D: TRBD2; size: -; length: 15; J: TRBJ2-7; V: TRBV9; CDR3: CASSPLGTSGGEQYF; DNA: TGTGCCAGCAGCCCATTAGGGACTAGCGGGGGGGAGCAGTACTTC
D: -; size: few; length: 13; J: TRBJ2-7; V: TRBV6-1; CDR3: CASSEPVSYEQYF; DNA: TGTGCCAGCAGTGAACCGGTTTCCTACGAGCAGTACTTC
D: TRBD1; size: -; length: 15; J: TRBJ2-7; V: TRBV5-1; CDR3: CASSWGPGTAYEQYF; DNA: TGCGCCAGCAGCTGGGGCCCTGGGACAGCCTACGAGCAGTACTTC
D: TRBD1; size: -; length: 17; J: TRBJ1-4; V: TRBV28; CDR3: CASSSPQGAVTNEKLFF; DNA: TGTGCCAGCAGTTCCCCACAGGGGGCGGTAACTAATGAAAAACTGTTTTTT
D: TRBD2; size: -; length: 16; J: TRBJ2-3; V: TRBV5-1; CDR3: CASKASGGTSTDTQYF; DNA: TGCGCCAGCAAAGCCAGCGGGGGGACTAGCACAGATACGCAGTATTTT
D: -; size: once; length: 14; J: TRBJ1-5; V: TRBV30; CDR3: CAWSAGYSNQPQHF; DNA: TGTGCCTGGAGTGCAGGGTACAGCAATCAGCCCCAGCATTTT
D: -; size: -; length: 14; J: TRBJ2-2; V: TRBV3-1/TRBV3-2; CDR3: CASSLIAASGELFF; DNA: TGTGCCAGCAGCCTGATAGCAGCCTCCGGGGAGCTGTTTTTT
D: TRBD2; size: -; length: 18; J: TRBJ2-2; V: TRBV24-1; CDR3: CATSAPLAGGGITGELFF; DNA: TGTGCCACCAGTGCCCCACTAGCGGGAGGGGGAATCACCGGGGAGCTGTTTTTT
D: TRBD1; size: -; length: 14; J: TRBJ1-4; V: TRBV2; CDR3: CASRGDRGNEKLFF; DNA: TGTGCCAGCAGAGGAGACAGGGGAAATGAAAAACTGTTTTTT
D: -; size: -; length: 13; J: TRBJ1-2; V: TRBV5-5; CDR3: CASSLGGNYGYTF; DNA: TGTGCCAGCAGCTTGGGCGGAAACTATGGCTACACCTTC
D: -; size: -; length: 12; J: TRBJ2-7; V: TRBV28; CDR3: CASEGEAYEQYF; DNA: TGTGCCAGCGAGGGAGAAGCCTACGAGCAGTACTTC
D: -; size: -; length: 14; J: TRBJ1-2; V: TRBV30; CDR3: CAWSLPGGNYGYTF; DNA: TGTGCCTGGAGTCTCCCGGGGGGTAACTATGGCTACACCTTC
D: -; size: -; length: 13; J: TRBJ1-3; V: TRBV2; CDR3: CASSRDSGNTIYF; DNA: TGTGCCAGCAGCAGGGATTCTGGAAACACCATATATTTT
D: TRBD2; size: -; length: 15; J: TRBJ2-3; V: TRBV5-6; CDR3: CASSWGGGSTDTQYF; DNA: TGTGCCAGCAGCTGGGGCGGGGGGAGCACAGATACGCAGTATTTT
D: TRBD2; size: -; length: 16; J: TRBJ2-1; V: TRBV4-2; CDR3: CASSLRLAGILDEQFF; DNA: TGTGCCAGCAGCCTCAGACTAGCGGGTATTCTCGATGAGCAGTTCTTC
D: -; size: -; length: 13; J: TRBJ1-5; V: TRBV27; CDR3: CASSFQGNQPQHF; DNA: TGTGCCAGCAGTTTCCAGGGGAATCAGCCCCAGCATTTT
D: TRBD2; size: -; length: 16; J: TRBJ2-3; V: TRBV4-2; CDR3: CASSQATSGYTDTQYF; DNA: TGTGCCAGCAGCCAGGCGACTAGCGGTTACACAGATACGCAGTATTTT
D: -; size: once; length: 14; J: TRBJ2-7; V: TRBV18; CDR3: CASSPSARGYEQYF; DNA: TGTGCCAGCTCACCATCGGCCAGGGGCTACGAGCAGTACTTC
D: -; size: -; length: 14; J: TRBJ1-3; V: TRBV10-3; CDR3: CAISESAGRNTIYF; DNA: TGTGCCATCAGTGAGTCTGCAGGAAGAAACACCATATATTTT
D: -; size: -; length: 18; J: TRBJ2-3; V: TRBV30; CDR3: CAWSSSPSGGRGTDTQYF; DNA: TGTGCCTGGAGTAGTAGTCCCTCGGGGGGCCGGGGCACAGATACGCAGTATTTT
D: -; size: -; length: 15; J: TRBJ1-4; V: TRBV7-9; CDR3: CASSLAGAGHEKLFF; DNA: TGTGCCAGCAGCTTAGCGGGGGCCGGCCATGAAAAACTGTTTTTT
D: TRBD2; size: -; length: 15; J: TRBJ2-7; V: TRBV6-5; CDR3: CASSFSGGRTYEQYF; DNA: TGTGCCAGCAGTTTTAGCGGGGGGCGGACCTACGAGCAGTACTTC
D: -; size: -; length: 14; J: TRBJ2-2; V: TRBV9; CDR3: CASSVDRFSGELFF; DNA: TGTGCCAGCAGCGTAGATCGGTTCTCTGGGGAGCTGTTTTTT
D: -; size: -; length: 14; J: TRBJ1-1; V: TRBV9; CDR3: CASSVAPKNTEAFF; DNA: TGTGCCAGCAGCGTAGCCCCTAAGAACACTGAAGCTTTCTTT
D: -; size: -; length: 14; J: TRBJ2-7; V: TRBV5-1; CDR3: CASSIGMGSYEQYF; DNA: TGCGCCAGCAGCATCGGGATGGGCTCCTACGAGCAGTACTTC
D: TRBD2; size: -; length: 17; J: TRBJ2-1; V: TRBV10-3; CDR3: CATDRGTSGGSYNEQFF; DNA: TGTGCCACGGACAGAGGGACTAGCGGGGGCTCCTACAATGAGCAGTTCTTC